Described below is a single T cell receptor beta chain sequence and its context. This clonotype was recorded many times. The target of this receptor is not known. No base qualities exist here, and no much larger clone lies one base off it. Library generation was performed with 5' RACE. Sequencing was carried out with a NextSeq 500. To correct for sequencing error and PCR bias, the TCR library protocol tagged individual cDNA molecules with unique molecular identifiers. Both TCR alpha and beta chains were sequenced, and tight co-correlation was observed between alpha and beta sequence abundances in each sample. The authors' pipeline ran thus. V gene, J gene and CDR3 annotation of TCR sequences was performed with Decombinator V4. Expanded TCRs were defined as changing significantly between any two time points under a Poisson model with p below 0.0001. TCR abundances were normalised to the total number of TCRs sequenced in each sample and reported as counts per million. TRAV1-2 paired with TRAJ12, TRAJ20 or TRAJ33 defined MAIT TCRs, while TRAV10 paired with TRAJ18 defined iNKT TCRs. A search of VDJdb, accessed on 1 November 2021, was run for TCRs annotated to CMV, EBV and SARS-CoV-2, with TCRs annotated for multiple antigens excluded. Through fastp at Q25 and MiXCR, TCRdb rebuilt clones from the public reads, retaining in-frame beta chains. Rows merge per CDR3 protein into single entries with the most common DNA and genes. The V and J calls reflect TCRdb's pipeline rather than the authors' work. The sample table records about 42,000 distinct CDR3 sequences; over 6% of these occur just once. Roughly 4.3% of the sample comes from the top ten.

This sample was included in a study of early T cells in non-severe SARS-CoV-2 infection (dated by TCRdb to 2020 to 2023). General notes on the study: TCR sequencing used bulk RNA from unsorted whole blood, so alpha and beta chains could not be paired. Results the study describes overall, beyond this receptor: VDJdb matching was skewed toward anti-spike CD8 responses, so virus-specific expansions were likely underestimated and private and CD4 specificities were missed.

Based on the germline V gene, the CDR1 and CDR2 sequences are SGHRS and YFSETQ. V is trimmed back by 3 bases and J by 7 bases, and the junction contains 7 bases that no gene match accounts for. Taken from cysteine to phenylalanine, the CDR3 has 15 residues. CDR3 DNA is the only sequence kept; it has 45 bases, read in frame from the first base. Set within a cohort of healthcare workers in London, UK, this nested case-control study involved weekly PCR testing of nasopharyngeal swabs along with blood sampling. Healthcare workers were recruited between 23 and 31 March 2020, during the week of the UK lockdown, and were followed weekly for up to about 15 weeks.

The chain employs TRBV5-1 and TRBJ1-6, with 7 middle bases fitting TRBD1. The sequencing input was whole blood. The sequence was collected from an adult who was a healthcare worker with PCR-confirmed SARS-CoV-2 infection or an uninfected control (not recorded which). The nucleotides are TGCGCCAGCAGCTACATGGACAGGAAGAATTCACCCCTCCACTTT. Protein translation: CASSYMDRKNSPLHF.